One sample yielded the 32 T cell receptor beta chains listed below, sequenced in a study of response to subunit inactivated influenza vaccine (dated by TCRdb to 2017 to 2018). The library was produced with RT-PCR. Sequencing was carried out with an Illumina HiSeq 2500. The public sequencing data were trimmed at Q25 with fastp and processed into clonotypes with MiXCR by TCRdb, which kept only in-frame beta chains. Rows matching on CDR3 protein sequence are summarized as one entry with the most common DNA and genes. The sample yields more than 450,000 distinct CDR3 sequences; under 9% were counted once. The ten most abundant clones make up roughly 13% of the sample. Sequencing was performed on PBMCs from blood, taken less than 30 months after vaccination. These TCRs come from a man aged 45 to 70 who received an inactivated influenza vaccine. Donor details come from another sample of the same person, matched by shared clones.

This clonotype was detected many times. J is TRBJ1-1 and V is TRBV12-3 or TRBV12-4, with TRBD1 identical over 8 bases. Germline trimming cut 5 bases from V and 13 bases from J; bases unmatched to any gene: 12. There are 13 residues in the CDR3. CDR3 nucleotides: TGTGCCAGCAGTGCGACCGACAGGGGCAAAGGTTTCTTT. Translating it yields CASSATDRGKGFF.

This clonotype turned up a few times. The chain is built from TRBV4-1 and TRBJ2-3; 7 bases agree with TRBD2. The junction had 8 bases not matched to a gene; V was cut back by 3 bases and J by 2 bases. The germline V gene has CDR1 MGHRA and CDR2 YSYEKL. This CDR3 contains 16 residues. The CDR3 protein is CASSQGGLAVTDTQYF. The CDR3 region has the DNA TGCGCCAGCAGCCAGGGCGGGCTAGCGGTCACAGATACGCAGTATTTT.

This clonotype appeared once. The chain employs TRBV7-2 and TRBJ1-5, with D possibly TRBD1 on 5 matching bases. This CDR3 contains 14 residues. Germline CDR1 is SGHTA and CDR2 is FQGNSA. With 8 bases removed from V and 8 bases from J, the gap between germline ends came to 19 bases. The CDR3 region has the DNA TGTGCCAGCGCCCGGCAGGGCCAAGGTGAGCCCCAGCATTTT. Translating it yields CASARQGQGEPQHF.

This clonotype was picked up a small number of times. The chain links TRBV7-2 to TRBJ2-1, with TRBD2 matching 10 bases. The length of the CDR3 is 17 residues. From germline, CDR1 is SGHTA and CDR2 FQGNSA. With 2 bases clipped from V and 6 bases from J, the junction kept 10 bases outside the gene matches. The chain's CDR3 is CASSLRLAGERSNEQFF. In nucleotides, the CDR3 is TGTGCCAGCAGCTTACGGCTAGCGGGAGAAAGGTCCAATGAGCAGTTCTTC.

This clonotype was observed at least ten times. The V and J genes are TRBV5-4 and TRBJ2-3; possibly TRBD1 for D (6 bases). Trimming pared 1 base from V and 1 base from J, leaving 10 bases between. Germline CDR1 reads SGHNT; CDR2 reads YYREEE (reference sequence). This CDR3 contains 15 residues. The CDR3 DNA reads as TGTGCCAGCAGCTTGTTACAGGGTGGCACAGATACGCAGTATTTT. Translation: CASSLLQGGTDTQYF.

This clonotype turned up a few times. This chain uses TRBV5-5 with TRBJ2-5; D is possibly TRBD1 (5 bases). Germline values: CDR1 SGHKS, CDR2 YYEKEE (reference sequence). This CDR3 region has 16 residues. V was pared by 2 bases and J by 3 bases, with 17 bases between. Here the CDR3 DNA reads TGTGCCAGCAGCTTCTTTCAACCGACAGACAAAGAGACCCAGTACTTC. It is translated as CASSFFQPTDKETQYF.

This clonotype showed up just a few times. The junction departs from the called germline gene at one end, perhaps through a read error. The gene calls are TRBV28 and TRBJ2-6; D possibly corresponds to TRBD1 (7 bases). Germline lookup yields CDR1 MDHEN and CDR2 SYDVKM. The CDR3 runs 15 residues. CDR3 amino acids: CASSSRGAGANVPTF. The CDR3 coding sequence is TGTGCCAGCAGTTCCAGGGGGGCTGGGGCCAACGTCCCGACTTTC.

This clonotype occurred a few times. The chain employs TRBV6-2 or TRBV6-3 and TRBJ2-5; maybe TRBD2 (6 bases). This CDR3 has 13 amino acids. In germline, CDR1 is MNHEY, CDR2 SVGEGT. V lost 2 bases and J 5 bases, leaving 9 bases between the germline ends. CDR3 protein: CASSYDGGETQYF. The CDR3, as DNA: TGTGCCAGCAGTTACGATGGGGGGGAGACCCAGTACTTC.

This clonotype has only a few counts. The rearrangement uses TRBV20-1 and TRBJ2-5; no clear D gene. The germline CDR1 and CDR2 sequences are DFQATT and SNEGSKA (reference sequence). This CDR3 comprises 12 residues. Trimming stripped 2 bases from V and 2 bases from J, with 6 bases between. CDR3 coding DNA: TGCAGTGCTAGATCCAGACAAGAGACCCAGTACTTC. Its protein product is CSARSRQETQYF.

The chain recombines TRBV12-3 or TRBV12-4 with TRBJ2-5; D is tentatively TRBD1 or TRBD2 (5 bases each). V was shortened by 5 bases and J by 5 bases, with 12 bases between the two germline ends. This CDR3 contains 13 residues. CDR3 sequence (DNA): TGTGCCAGCAGTCCGGGGACGGCGGAGACCCAGTACTTC. Translating gives CASSPGTAETQYF.

V is TRBV4-3 and J is TRBJ2-6; 7 bases match TRBD1. Germline CDR1 reads LGHNA; CDR2 reads YSLEER. This CDR3 has 18 amino acids. The V and J ends lost 4 bases and 0 bases, in that order; junction bases with no gene match: 9. CDR3 sequence: CASSLEPGQSSGANVLTF. DNA for the CDR3: TGCGCCAGCAGCCTAGAGCCGGGACAGAGCTCTGGGGCCAACGTCCTGACTTTC.

The sample holds many counts of this clonotype. The chain has TRBV9 and TRBJ2-2; TRBD2 matches 7 bases. Trimming at V came to 3 bases and at J to 1 base, leaving 3 bases not matched to a gene. The CDR3 extends over 15 amino acids. CDR1 is SGDLS, CDR2 YYNGEE, per germline. CDR3 sequence (DNA): TGTGCCAGCAGCGGAGGGAGGGTGAACACCGGGGAGCTGTTTTTT. This encodes CASSGGRVNTGELFF.

This clonotype was seen a few times. The rearrangement uses TRBV5-1 and TRBJ2-2, with D perhaps TRBD1 or TRBD2 (5 bases each). The germline V gene encodes CDR1 SGHRS and CDR2 YFSETQ. V lost 9 bases, J lost 1 base, and 16 bases lay in between. The CDR3 is 15 residues long. This CDR3 reads CATTIGAGNTGELFF. DNA of the CDR3: TGCGCCACAACGATCGGGGCCGGGAACACCGGGGAGCTGTTTTTT.

The chain has TRBV11-2 and TRBJ1-1; D is perhaps TRBD1 (6 bases). CDR1 SGHAT and CDR2 FQNNGV come from the germline V gene. The germline V and J ends were trimmed by 6 bases and 7 bases, with 12 bases remaining between them. The CDR3 contains 12 residues. This CDR3 is CASSRGHLEAFF. The CDR3 nucleotides read TGTGCCAGCAGTCGGGGACACCTTGAAGCTTTCTTT.

J is TRBJ2-6 and V is TRBV4-1; 9 bases map to TRBD1. CDR3 length: 14 amino acids. Germline loops: CDR1 MGHRA, CDR2 YSYEKL. The junction had 3 bases not matched to a gene; V was cut back by 0 bases and J by 12 bases. The CDR3 protein is CASSQDGTGRVLTF. CDR3 coding DNA: TGCGCCAGCAGCCAAGATGGGACAGGGCGCGTCCTGACTTTC.

J is TRBJ2-2 and V is TRBV7-2; TRBD2 is a possible D gene (7 bases). Trimming removed 9 bases from V and 4 bases from J, with 15 bases in between. From germline, CDR1 is SGHTA and CDR2 FQGNSA. There are 14 residues in the CDR3. CDR3 bases: TGTGCCAGTATGAGGGGGGGCGCCACCGGGGAGCTGTTTTTT. Translating it yields CASMRGGATGELFF.

This clonotype was recorded a few times. V gene TRBV11-2 combines with J gene TRBJ1-3; TRBD1 might be the D (5 bases). The V gene's germline CDR1 is SGHAT and CDR2 FQNNGV. Trimming shortened V by 8 bases and J by 14 bases, and 25 bases separated the two germline ends. The CDR3 runs to 14 residues. The CDR3 DNA follows: TGTGCCAGCTCCGGGACCTCCATTCCTCCGTCCGTATATTTT. This encodes CASSGTSIPPSVYF.

CDR3 region: CASTGTGHYGYTF. The CDR3, as DNA: TGTGCCAGTACCGGGACAGGGCATTATGGCTACACCTTC. This chain joins TRBV10-3 and TRBJ1-2, with TRBD1 identical over 9 bases. Germline trimming cut 10 bases from V and 5 bases from J; bases unmatched to any gene: 8. The CDR3 is 13 amino acids. Germline V gives CDR1 ENHRY, CDR2 SYGVKD.

This clonotype was counted between two and nine times. The CDR3 DNA is TGTGCCACCAGCAGACTAGCGGGGTCATACTCCTACAATGAGCAGTTCTTC. Amino acids: CATSRLAGSYSYNEQFF. V usage is TRBV15 and J usage is TRBJ2-1, with 9 bases aligning to TRBD2. V dropped 2 bases and J dropped 0; count of bases not matched to a gene: 5. Germline V CDR1 and CDR2: LNHNV, YYDKDF (reference sequence). The CDR3 consists of 17 residues.

This chain links TRBV7-2 with TRBJ1-1; D is unresolved. Germline V CDR1 and CDR2: SGHTA, FQGNSA. The CDR3 covers 13 residues. V was cut by 5 bases and J by 1 base, with 8 bases left in between. CDR3 DNA sequence: TGTGCCAGCAGCGCCAAACAGAACACTGAAGCTTTCTTT. Amino acids: CASSAKQNTEAFF. Drawing the rest from reference TRBV7-2 and TRBJ1-1, the complete variable domain is GAGVSQSPSNKVTEKGKDVELRCDPISGHTALYWYRQSLGQGLEFLIYFQGNSAPDKSGLPSDRFSAERTGGSVSTLTIQRTQQEDSAVYLCASSAKQNTEAFFGQGTRLTVV.

The chain carries TRBV5-1 and TRBJ2-1, with 7 bases identical to TRBD1. Germline trimming cut 4 bases from V and 0 bases from J; bases unmatched to any gene: 4. CDR3 size: 15 residues. The V gene's germline CDR1 is SGHRS and CDR2 YFSETQ. CDR3 amino acids: CASSTGQSSYNEQFF. Written as DNA, the CDR3 is TGCGCCAGCAGCACGGGACAGAGCTCCTACAATGAGCAGTTCTTC.

The V call is TRBV4-3, the J call TRBJ1-1; tentative D call: TRBD1 (5 bases). Germline loops: CDR1 LGHNA, CDR2 YSLEER. The CDR3 has 14 residues. V was cut by 4 bases and J by 0 bases, with 9 bases left in between. The CDR3 nucleotides read TGCGCCAGCAGCCGCGGGACCTTGAACACTGAAGCTTTCTTT. Translation: CASSRGTLNTEAFF.

This clonotype was observed a handful of times. The rearrangement links TRBV4-1 to TRBJ1-5, with D maybe TRBD1 (5 bases). Germline V gene lookup returns CDR1 MGHRA and CDR2 YSYEKL. Trimming shortened V by 0 bases and J by 0 bases, and 12 bases separated the two germline ends. The length of the CDR3 is 17 residues. In DNA form, the CDR3 reads TGCGCCAGCAGCCAAGATCTTGAGGGGTCTAGCAATCAGCCCCAGCATTTT. Its protein product is CASSQDLEGSSNQPQHF.

V usage is TRBV24-1 and J usage is TRBJ2-5; 16 nucleotides line up with TRBD2. V gave up 3 bases and J gave up 5 bases; unmatched junction bases: 8. CDR1 and CDR2 from the germline V gene are KGHDR and SFDVKD. CDR3 length: 18 amino acids. The CDR3 DNA reads as TGTGCCACCAGTGATATAGGGACTAGCGGGAGGGCTGTCGAGACCCAGTACTTC. Amino acids: CATSDIGTSGRAVETQYF.

This clonotype has a count of ten or more. V and J are TRBV5-8 and TRBJ1-6, with no clear D. The ends were cut back, 3 bases at V and 5 bases at J, with 0 bases in the middle. Germline values: CDR1 SGHTS, CDR2 YDEGEE. This CDR3 contains 11 residues. The CDR3 DNA follows: TGTGCCAGCAGCTATAATTCACCCCTCCACTTT. The encoded protein is CASSYNSPLHF.

This clonotype was counted many times. The chain joins TRBV10-3 to TRBJ2-1; the D gene is possibly TRBD2 (5 bases). The CDR3 runs to 17 residues. Per the germline V gene, CDR1 is ENHRY and CDR2 is SYGVKD. Trimming stripped 3 bases from V and 7 bases from J, with 22 bases between. The CDR3 sequence is CAISDLVGLIGVNEQFF. The CDR3 region has the DNA TGTGCCATCAGTGATCTGGTTGGGCTTATCGGGGTAAATGAGCAGTTCTTC.

This clonotype was seen only a few times. The rearrangement uses TRBV12-3 or TRBV12-4 and TRBJ2-5; no firm D call. There are 17 residues in the CDR3. The V end was cut by 2 bases, the J end by 0 bases, with 16 bases between. The CDR3 nucleotides read TGTGCCAGCAGTTTAAGAAAGTACGGAACACACCAAGAGACCCAGTACTTC. It is translated as CASSLRKYGTHQETQYF.

The chain couples TRBV6-5 to TRBJ1-6; 7 bases align to TRBD1. Losses at the gene ends were 2 bases for V and 10 bases for J; bases not matched to a gene: 5. CDR1 and CDR2 (germline): MNHEY, SVGAGI. The CDR3 loop spans 14 amino acids. The CDR3, as DNA: TGTGCCAGCAGTTACATGACAGGGAGGTCACCCCTCCACTTT. This gives the protein CASSYMTGRSPLHF.

This clonotype was recorded many times. The CDR3 region is CASSAGQRRREAFF. CDR3 nucleotides: TGTGCCAGCAGTGCCGGACAGAGAAGACGTGAAGCTTTCTTT. The V call is TRBV12-3 or TRBV12-4, the J call TRBJ1-1; D is perhaps TRBD1 (6 bases). V lost 5 bases and J lost 7, with 17 bases in between. There are 14 residues in the CDR3.

This clonotype appeared a few times. The chain joins TRBV7-2 to TRBJ2-5, with 9 bases aligning to TRBD1. With V trimmed by 7 bases and J by 2 bases, 5 bases remained unmatched. Germline loops: CDR1 SGHTA, CDR2 FQGNSA. This CDR3 has 14 amino acids. The DNA for the CDR3 is TGTGCCAGCACCCGGGACAGGGCACAAGAGACCCAGTACTTC. It specifies CASTRDRAQETQYF.

This clonotype has only a few counts. The CDR3 DNA sequence: TGCGCCAGCAGCTTGGCTGCGACGAGGGAGCTGTTTTTT. This encodes CASSLAATRELFF. This chain joins TRBV5-1 and TRBJ2-2; D gene uncertain. Germline CDR1 SGHRS, CDR2 YFSETQ. The CDR3 is 13 amino acids. Trimming removed 0 bases from V and 9 bases from J, with 9 bases in between.

The CDR3 reads CASSQVGTFATNEKLFF. CDR3 nucleotide sequence: TGCGCCAGCAGCCAAGTCGGGACTTTTGCAACTAATGAAAAACTGTTTTTT. The chain joins TRBV4-3 to TRBJ1-4, with a tentative D call TRBD1 (5 bases). Trimming shortened V by 1 base and J by 0 bases, and 12 bases separated the two germline ends. The CDR3 extends over 17 amino acids. CDR1 is LGHNA, CDR2 YSLEER, per germline.